These 26 T cell receptor beta chains originate from one sample sequenced in a study of blood T cells in healthy people across ages (dated by TCRdb to the mid-2010s). Receptors were amplified or captured by 5' RACE. Instrument used: Illumina HiSeq 2500. A second roughly 7 to 12 cycle PCR used a sample-barcoded 5' primer and a J-beta primer mix. Using fastp trimming at Q25 and MiXCR clonotype assembly, TCRdb reanalyzed the public sequencing data and kept in-frame beta chains. For every CDR3 protein sequence, its rows merge into one entry that carries the most common genes and DNA. The table for this sample lists 750,000 to 850,000 distinct CDR3 sequences; approximately 25% of them were counted only once. The top ten constitute more than 3% of the sample. These same data were also listed under a study on T cells of mothers and their children.

The sequencing sample was made of blood. The receptors shown here come from a boy between 10 and 17 years old in good health.

This clonotype has more than one count but fewer than ten. The chain couples TRBV6-1 to TRBJ2-5; D unresolved. The CDR3 covers 13 residues. Per germline, CDR1 MNHNS and CDR2 SASEGT. V lost 6 bases and J lost 7, with 15 bases in between. The CDR3 coding sequence is TGTGCCAGCAGGAAGGACGTAGCCGGGACCCAGTACTTC. This codes for CASRKDVAGTQYF.

The V gene is TRBV27, the J gene TRBJ2-1; 7 bases match TRBD1. J was trimmed by 4 bases and V by 6 bases; bases with no gene match: 9. Germline CDR1 MNHEY, CDR2 SMNVEV (reference sequence). The CDR3 is made up of 15 amino acids. CDR3 protein: CASRITQGIYNEQFF. CDR3 sequence (DNA): TGTGCCAGCAGGATAACACAGGGGATTTACAATGAGCAGTTCTTC.

This clonotype was counted only a few times. This chain links TRBV10-3 with TRBJ2-5, with 7 nucleotides matching TRBD2. The DNA end favors TRBJ2-1, so the J call may be wrong. This CDR3 comprises 13 residues. Germline CDR1 ENHRY, CDR2 SYGVKD. The CDR3 coding sequence is TGTGCCATTCGACTAGCTTCAGGGAATGAGCAGTTCTTC. Translated: CAIRLASGNEQFF.

This clonotype was counted between two and nine times. This chain uses TRBV6-2 or TRBV6-3 with TRBJ2-1; a weak D match, TRBD1 (6 bases). The J call may be faulty, since TRBJ2-7 better matches the DNA end. The CDR3 is 14 amino acids. The germline CDR1 and CDR2 sequences are MNHEY and SVGEGT. The CDR3 loop is CASSYGTLTYEQYF. The CDR3 DNA reads TGTGCCAGCAGTTATGGGACACTGACCTACGAGCAGTACTTC.

The genes are TRBV6-1 and TRBJ1-1; D might be TRBD1 (5 bases). The CDR3 extends over 13 amino acids. Germline CDR1 MNHNS, CDR2 SASEGT. Trimming took off 7 bases at V and 8 bases at J, with 17 bases between the two ends. CDR3 sequence: CASIISGGSEAFF. CDR3 sequence (DNA): TGTGCCAGCATTATTTCGGGGGGTTCGGAAGCTTTCTTT.

Remarks on this clonotype: A read error may account for a junction end that differs from germline. This chain uses TRBV13 with TRBJ2-7; D gene ambiguous. The CDR3 has 12 residues. Looked up from germline, CDR1 is PRHDT and CDR2 is FYEKMQ (reference sequence). The CDR3 sequence is CGSSFSYYEQYF. The CDR3 DNA sequence: TGTGGCAGCAGCTTTTCTTACTACGAGCAGTACTTC.

This clonotype was detected a few times. The CDR3 sequence is CASSLAPHYEQYF. For the CDR3, the DNA is TGTGCCAGCAGTTTGGCGCCCCACTACGAGCAGTACTTC. This chain connects TRBV28 to TRBJ2-7; D unresolved. The germline V gene has CDR1 MDHEN and CDR2 SYDVKM. The CDR3 consists of 13 residues. Trimming removed 3 bases from V and 3 bases from J, with 9 bases in between. The entire variable domain, with the rest obtained from reference TRBV28 and TRBJ2-7, is as follows: DVKVTQSSRYLVKRTGEKVFLECVQDMDHENMFWYRQDPGLGLRLIYFSYDVKMKEKGDIPEGYSVSREKKERFSLILESASTNQTSMYLCASSLAPHYEQYFGPGTRLTVT.

This clonotype was observed a few times. This chain uses TRBV7-3 with TRBJ2-5, with 11 positions matching TRBD2. The junction had 2 bases not matched to a gene; V was cut back by 1 base and J by 4 bases. The CDR3 runs to 15 residues. The V gene's germline CDR1 is SGHTA and CDR2 FQGTGA. The CDR3 reads CASSLIAGGPETQYF. The CDR3 DNA sequence: TGTGCCAGCAGCTTAATAGCGGGAGGGCCAGAGACCCAGTACTTC.

A few counts support this clonotype. CDR3: CASSSVASGSSEQYF. The CDR3 DNA reads as TGTGCCAGCAGCTCAGTTGCTAGCGGCTCGAGCGAGCAGTACTTC. This chain joins TRBV7-2 and TRBJ2-7; 7 nucleotides agree with TRBD2. The V segment lost 4 bases and the J segment 6 bases; nucleotides outside the gene matches: 12. Germline V gene sequence: CDR1 SGHTA, CDR2 FQGNSA. The CDR3 runs to 15 residues.

This clonotype has a handful of counts. This chain joins TRBV12-3 or TRBV12-4 and TRBJ1-2; perhaps TRBD1 as D (6 bases). Trimming stripped 7 bases from V and 8 bases from J, with 23 bases between. This CDR3 has 15 amino acids. The CDR3 here is CASTLAPGGGGGYTF. DNA for the CDR3: TGTGCCAGCACCTTGGCCCCTGGCGGGGGGGGCGGCTACACCTTC.

Only a few counts were recorded for this clonotype. The chain recombines TRBV20-1 with TRBJ1-4; D remains unclear. The V and J ends lost 1 base and 5 bases respectively, with 20 bases between them. CDR1 and CDR2 from the germline V gene are DFQATT and SNEGSKA (reference sequence). The CDR3 has 17 amino acids. DNA for the CDR3: TGCAGTGCTAGAGGGTTGACTTCCGGGCCAGAGAATGAAAAACTGTTTTTT. Residues: CSARGLTSGPENEKLFF.

This clonotype was counted ten times or more. V is TRBV12-3 or TRBV12-4 and J is TRBJ1-1; a possible D gene is TRBD1 (5 bases). Trimming cost V 4 bases and J 11 bases, with 11 bases left between them. The length of the CDR3 is 11 residues. Here the CDR3 reads CASSSNSGAFF. CDR3 bases: TGTGCCAGCAGTTCCAACTCAGGGGCTTTCTTT.

This clonotype was counted only a few times. No conserved phenylalanine or tryptophan is present at the end of the CDR3, so a read error is the likely explanation. The V call is TRBV7-2, the J call TRBJ2-7, with D tentatively TRBD2 (6 bases). Germline lookup yields CDR1 SGHTA and CDR2 FQGNSA. The CDR3 totals 17 residues. CDR3: CASSVASFGAGTYEQYL. In nucleotides, the CDR3 is TGTGCCAGCAGCGTAGCATCGTTTGGGGCGGGAACCTACGAGCAGTACCTC.

Note on this clonotype: Since a much larger clone is just one base distant, this may be a read error. The chain recombines TRBV6-2 or TRBV6-3 with TRBJ2-7; D is undetermined. The CDR3 consists of 11 residues. Germline CDR1 reads MNHEY; CDR2 reads SVGEGT. The germline V and J ends were trimmed by 1 base and 4 bases, with 2 bases remaining between them. The CDR3 bases are TGTGCCAGCAGTTACTGGTACGAGCAGTACTTC. This translates into CASSYWYEQYF.

The V and J genes are TRBV19 and TRBJ2-1, with D perhaps TRBD2 (5 bases). Trimming took 4 bases from V and 6 from J, leaving 16 bases between them. CDR1 is LNHDA, CDR2 SQIVND, per germline (reference sequence). The CDR3 consists of 15 residues. This chain's CDR3 is CASSNLLVPLNEQFF. CDR3 nucleotide sequence: TGTGCCAGTAGTAATTTACTAGTGCCACTCAATGAGCAGTTCTTC.

This clonotype has just a few counts. DNA of the CDR3: TGCAGTGCTAGAGTTTTGGTGAGGTTTGACTCCTACAATGAGCAGTTCTTC. Protein product: CSARVLVRFDSYNEQFF. This chain connects TRBV20-1 to TRBJ2-1; D gene ambiguous. This CDR3 is built from 17 residues. Germline V gene lookup returns CDR1 DFQATT and CDR2 SNEGSKA (reference sequence). V gave up 1 base and J gave up 0 bases, with 16 bases separating them.

The chain links TRBV28 to TRBJ2-3, with TRBD2 matching 8 bases. CDR1 and CDR2 (germline): MDHEN, SYDVKM. With V trimmed by 7 bases and J by 3 bases, 3 bases remained unmatched. The CDR3 has 13 amino acids. The DNA for the CDR3 is TGTGCCAGCACTAGCGGGTTAACAGATACGCAGTATTTT. This gives the protein CASTSGLTDTQYF.

To note about this clonotype: Here the CDR3 omits its conserved ending phenylalanine or tryptophan, so a read error is the likely source. The CDR3 DNA follows: TGTGCCAGCAGGTCCTCTAGCGCTCCGAACACCGGGGAGCTGTTTCTT. It yields the protein CASRSSSAPNTGELFL. The rearrangement links TRBV11-2 to TRBJ2-2; tentatively, D is TRBD2 (6 bases). The CDR3 consists of 16 residues. V shed 6 bases and J shed 0 bases, with 14 bases lying between them. Germline loops: CDR1 SGHAT, CDR2 FQNNGV.

Only a few counts were recorded for this clonotype. This chain uses TRBV20-1 with TRBJ1-2; perhaps TRBD1 as D (5 bases). V lost 6 bases, J lost 2 bases, and 25 bases lay in between. Germline lookup yields CDR1 DFQATT and CDR2 SNEGSKA (reference sequence). The CDR3 has 17 residues. The chain's CDR3 is CSAPEGPGMPPNYGYTF. CDR3 nucleotides: TGCAGTGCACCCGAGGGACCGGGGATGCCTCCAAACTATGGCTACACCTTC.

This clonotype was counted only a few times. The chain's CDR3 is CASSAHSGLAGYADTQYF. The DNA for the CDR3 is TGTGCCAGCAGCGCTCACTCAGGTCTAGCGGGGTATGCAGATACGCAGTATTTT. The rearrangement links TRBV9 to TRBJ2-3; 9 bases line up with TRBD2. CDR3 length: 18 amino acids. Looked up from germline, CDR1 is SGDLS and CDR2 is YYNGEE. V gave up 3 bases and J gave up 4 bases; unmatched junction bases: 15.

This clonotype has just a few counts. J is TRBJ2-2 and V is TRBV7-6; 10 positions match TRBD1. The CDR3 contains 16 residues. Trimming took 5 bases from V and 4 from J; bases not matched to a gene: 7. CDR1 is SGHVS and CDR2 is FNYEAQ in the germline V gene. The CDR3 DNA follows: TGTGCCAGCAGCGATCCCGGGACAGGGGTCACCGGGGAGCTGTTTTTT. It encodes CASSDPGTGVTGELFF. The full variable domain, completed using reference TRBV7-6 and TRBJ2-2, is GAGVSQSPRYKVTKRGQDVALRCDPISGHVSLYWYRQALGQGPEFLTYFNYEAQQDKSGLPNDRFSAERPEGSISTLTIQRTEQRDSAMYRCASSDPGTGVTGELFFGEGSRLTVL.

This chain joins TRBV7-6 and TRBJ1-1; D uncertain. The CDR3 has 15 residues. Trimming cost V 1 base and J 1 base, with 10 bases left between them. Germline values: CDR1 SGHVS, CDR2 FNYEAQ. CDR3 in DNA: TGTGCCAGCAGCTTAGGAGTATCGGGGAACACTGAAGCTTTCTTT. Amino acid sequence: CASSLGVSGNTEAFF.

The chain combines TRBV12-3 or TRBV12-4 with TRBJ1-3, with D unclear. V was pared by 7 bases and J by 2 bases, with 3 bases between. The CDR3 sequence is 11 residues long. CDR3 sequence: CASTAGNTIYF. Here the CDR3 DNA reads TGTGCCAGCACCGCTGGAAACACCATATATTTT.

This clonotype was observed many times. J is TRBJ2-5 and V is TRBV11-1; D perhaps matches TRBD1 (6 bases). CDR1 and CDR2 from the germline V gene are SGHAT and FQDESV (reference sequence). The CDR3 is 14 residues long. V gave up 4 bases and J gave up 1 base, with 10 bases separating them. This chain's CDR3 is CASSSRDTQETQYF. DNA for the CDR3: TGTGCCAGCAGCTCCCGGGACACCCAAGAGACCCAGTACTTC.

The V call is TRBV7-2, the J call TRBJ2-7; D ambiguous. V was trimmed by 5 bases and J by 0 bases, leaving 17 bases between them. CDR1 is SGHTA, CDR2 FQGNSA, per germline. This CDR3 is 16 amino acids long. The CDR3 sequence is CASSPSAPVSSYEQYF. In DNA form, the CDR3 reads TGTGCCAGCAGCCCGTCCGCCCCGGTAAGCTCCTACGAGCAGTACTTC.

This clonotype was counted a few times. A junction boundary mismatches the germline segment, possibly from a read error. The gene calls are TRBV5-1 and TRBJ2-5, with 13 bases identical to TRBD2. This CDR3 spans 17 amino acids. The V gene's germline CDR1 is SGHRS and CDR2 YFSETQ. The CDR3 region is CASSGGTSGALQETRYF. Here the CDR3 DNA reads TGCGCCAGCAGCGGCGGGACTAGCGGGGCTCTCCAAGAGACCCGGTACTTC. Together with reference TRBV5-1 and TRBJ2-5, the CDR3 gives the full variable domain: KAGVTQTPRYLIKTRGQQVTLSCSPISGHRSVSWYQQTPGQGLQFLFEYFSETQRNKGNFPGRFSGRQFSNSRSEMNVSTLELGDSALYLCASSGGTSGALQETRYFGPGTRLLVL.